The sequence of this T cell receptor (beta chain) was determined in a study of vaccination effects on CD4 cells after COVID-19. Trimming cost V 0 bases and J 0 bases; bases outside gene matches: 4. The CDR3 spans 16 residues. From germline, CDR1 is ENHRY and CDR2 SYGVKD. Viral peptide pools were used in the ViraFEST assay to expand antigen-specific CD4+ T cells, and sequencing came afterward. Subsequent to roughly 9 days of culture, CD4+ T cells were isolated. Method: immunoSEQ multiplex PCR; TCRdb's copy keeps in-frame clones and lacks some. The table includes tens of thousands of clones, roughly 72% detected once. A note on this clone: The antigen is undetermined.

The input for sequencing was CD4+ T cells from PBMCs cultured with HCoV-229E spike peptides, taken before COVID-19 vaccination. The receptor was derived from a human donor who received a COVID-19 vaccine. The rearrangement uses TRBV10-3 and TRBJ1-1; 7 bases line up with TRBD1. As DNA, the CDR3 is TGTGCCATCAGTGAGTCTCAAACAGGGGTGAACACTGAAGCTTTCTTT. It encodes CAISESQTGVNTEAFF.